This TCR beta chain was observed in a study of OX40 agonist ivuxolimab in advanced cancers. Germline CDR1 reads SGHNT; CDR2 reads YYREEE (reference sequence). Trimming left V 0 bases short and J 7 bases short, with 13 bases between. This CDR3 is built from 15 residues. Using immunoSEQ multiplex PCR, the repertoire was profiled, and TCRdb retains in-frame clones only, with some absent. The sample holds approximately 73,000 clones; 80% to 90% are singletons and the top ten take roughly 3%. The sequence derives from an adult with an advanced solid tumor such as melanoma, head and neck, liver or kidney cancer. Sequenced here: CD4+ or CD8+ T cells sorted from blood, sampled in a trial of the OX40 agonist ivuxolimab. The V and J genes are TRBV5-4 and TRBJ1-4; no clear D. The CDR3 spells CASSLVTNGGEKLFF. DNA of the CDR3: TGTGCCAGCAGCTTGGTAACAAACGGCGGTGAAAAACTGTTTTTT. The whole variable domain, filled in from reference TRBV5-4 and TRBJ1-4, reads ETGVTQSPTHLIKTRGQQVTLRCSSQSGHNTVSWYQQALGQGPQFIFQYYREEENGRGNFPPRFSGLQFPNYSSELNVNALELDDSALYLCASSLVTNGGEKLFFGSGTQLSVL.